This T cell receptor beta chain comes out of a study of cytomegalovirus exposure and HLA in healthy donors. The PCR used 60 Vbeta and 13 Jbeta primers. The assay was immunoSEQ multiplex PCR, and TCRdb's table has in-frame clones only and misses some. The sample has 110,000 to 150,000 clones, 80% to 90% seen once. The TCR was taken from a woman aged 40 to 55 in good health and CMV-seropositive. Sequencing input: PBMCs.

The DNA of the CDR3 is TGTGCCAGCAGCTTCCCAAGTGGGAGCTCCCCCATGAACACTGAAGCTTTCTTT. Translated, it gives CASSFPSGSSPMNTEAFF. The chain has TRBV7-9 and TRBJ1-1, with no clear D. CDR1 is SEHNR and CDR2 is FQNEAQ in the germline V gene (reference sequence). The CDR3 is 18 amino acids. V shed 3 bases and J shed 0 bases, with 20 bases lying between them.